This TCR beta chain is from a study of blood T cell repertoires in COVID-19. Background on the study: Samples taken during acute and convalescent COVID-19 were collected in the United States, Italy and Spain. Sources were T cells, B-cell-depleted T cells, or PBMCs; the material itself was cDNA or gDNA.

Losses at the gene ends were 5 bases for V and 6 bases for J; bases not matched to a gene: 14. The CDR3 spans 16 residues. Looked up from germline, CDR1 is SGHAT and CDR2 is FQNNGV. Per the authors' pipeline: The authors estimated nucleated cell counts from reference gene primer amplification. Measured with immunoSEQ multiplex PCR; TCRdb has only the in-frame clones, and not every one. V and J calls and clone size are those listed in that table; D and trimming were worked out from the DNA. The sample consists of about 42,000 clones, under 95% of them appearing once. The clonotype comes from a man between 65 and 80 years old with active COVID-19. The V call is TRBV11-2, the J call TRBJ2-3, with 7 bases matching TRBD2. Sequenced: peripheral blood. The DNA for the CDR3 is TGTGCCAGCAGCATCCGGGACTACCCCTTCGGCGATACGCAGTATTTT. It translates to CASSIRDYPFGDTQYF.